These T cell receptor beta chains were read from a single sample in a study of blood T cells in healthy people across ages. TCRdb re-derived calls from the 5' RACE reads in MiXCR, one entry per CDR3 protein. Among some 1.6 million distinct CDR3 sequences listed, roughly a third were seen once. The sequencing sample was made of blood. The receptors stem from a woman aged 30 to 39 in good health. Each CDR3 is given with its conserved first and last residue. The order of the fields is clone size, V gene, D gene, J gene, CDR3 DNA, CDR3 protein. The D gene is left open where the match is weak. Not every row has a clone size; where given, it reads once, few, many or a size class.

abundance: -
v_gene: TRBV15
d_gene: -
j_gene: TRBJ2-1
CDR3nt: TGTGCCACCAGCAGCGACTCGGGAGTTGGTAATGAGCAGTTCTTC
CDR3aa: CATSSDSGVGNEQFF

abundance: -
v_gene: TRBV3-1
d_gene: -
j_gene: TRBJ2-3
CDR3nt: TGTGCCAGCAGCCAAGATAGGGGACATTATACAGATACGCAGTATTTT
CDR3aa: CASSQDRGHYTDTQYF

abundance: few
v_gene: TRBV20-1
d_gene: -
j_gene: TRBJ2-5
CDR3nt: TGCAGTGCTCCTAGTGCCCGACTGTTCCAAGAGACCCAGTACTTC
CDR3aa: CSAPSARLFQETQYF

abundance: -
v_gene: TRBV3-1
d_gene: -
j_gene: TRBJ2-3
CDR3nt: TGTGCCAGCAGCCGCGGACAGCCTAGCGCAGATACGCAGTATTTT
CDR3aa: CASSRGQPSADTQYF

abundance: few
v_gene: TRBV28
d_gene: TRBD2
j_gene: TRBJ2-7
CDR3nt: TGTGCCAGCAGTTTACTAGCGGGAGTCCCCGAGCAGTACTTC
CDR3aa: CASSLLAGVPEQYF

abundance: -
v_gene: TRBV29-1
d_gene: -
j_gene: TRBJ2-5
CDR3nt: TGCAGCGGCAGGGGAGGGGAGACCCAGTACTTC
CDR3aa: CSGRGGETQYF

abundance: few
v_gene: TRBV29-1
d_gene: -
j_gene: TRBJ2-7
CDR3nt: TGCAGCGTTAGGGGGGACACCTACGAGCAGTACTTC
CDR3aa: CSVRGDTYEQYF

abundance: few
v_gene: TRBV6-7
d_gene: -
j_gene: TRBJ1-5
CDR3nt: TGTGCCAGCAGTTACTACCAGTCCGGGACCGGAGGAAATCAGCCCCAGCATTTT
CDR3aa: CASSYYQSGTGGNQPQHF

abundance: -
v_gene: TRBV4-1
d_gene: -
j_gene: TRBJ1-2
CDR3nt: TGCGCCAGCAGCCAAGTATGGGGGGCGTTAGTCTATGGCTACACCTTC
CDR3aa: CASSQVWGALVYGYTF

abundance: few
v_gene: TRBV20-1
d_gene: -
j_gene: TRBJ1-5
CDR3nt: TGCAGTGCTAGAGTTGGGGAAAGCAATCAGCCCCAGCATTTT
CDR3aa: CSARVGESNQPQHF

abundance: -
v_gene: TRBV15
d_gene: -
j_gene: TRBJ2-7
CDR3nt: TGTGCCACCAGCAGAGGGGACTTTGACATCCGCGAGCAGTACTTC
CDR3aa: CATSRGDFDIREQYF

abundance: few
v_gene: TRBV20-1
d_gene: -
j_gene: TRBJ2-7
CDR3nt: TGCAGTGCCCCCTGGCGGGACCCCTACGAGCAGTACTTC
CDR3aa: CSAPWRDPYEQYF

abundance: few
v_gene: TRBV12-3/TRBV12-4
d_gene: -
j_gene: TRBJ1-2
CDR3nt: TGTGCCAGCGGATCTTATGGCTACACCTTC
CDR3aa: CASGSYGYTF

abundance: few
v_gene: TRBV20-1
d_gene: TRBD2
j_gene: TRBJ2-1
CDR3nt: TGCAGTGCTAGAGGTGTAGCGGGAGTGGCGAGTGAGCAGTTCTTC
CDR3aa: CSARGVAGVASEQFF

abundance: -
v_gene: TRBV6-1
d_gene: -
j_gene: TRBJ1-1
CDR3nt: TGTGCCAGCAGACCAGGGCGTGGGTACACTGAAGCTTTCTTT
CDR3aa: CASRPGRGYTEAFF

abundance: few
v_gene: TRBV7-2
d_gene: -
j_gene: TRBJ2-1
CDR3nt: TGTGCCAGCAGCTTAAGGGGACTGGCCCCCTACAATGAGCAGTTCTTC
CDR3aa: CASSLRGLAPYNEQFF

abundance: few
v_gene: TRBV13
d_gene: TRBD1
j_gene: TRBJ1-6
CDR3nt: TGTGCCAGCAGCTCGTCCTCAGGGGGCATAAAGTCACCCCTCCACTTT
CDR3aa: CASSSSSGGIKSPLHF

abundance: many
v_gene: TRBV12-3/TRBV12-4
d_gene: -
j_gene: TRBJ2-5
CDR3nt: TGTGCCAGCACCCGCCGGCGGGGCGGGGAGACCCAGTACTTC
CDR3aa: CASTRRRGGETQYF

abundance: -
v_gene: TRBV3-1
d_gene: -
j_gene: TRBJ1-3
CDR3nt: TGTGCCAGCAGCCCCCGAGGGAGCGGAAACACCATATATTTT
CDR3aa: CASSPRGSGNTIYF

abundance: -
v_gene: TRBV5-1
d_gene: TRBD2
j_gene: TRBJ2-3
CDR3nt: TGCGCCAGCAGCTTGAACGGACTAGCGGGGGGGCATTCAGATACGCAGTATTTT
CDR3aa: CASSLNGLAGGHSDTQYF

abundance: -
v_gene: TRBV6-1
d_gene: -
j_gene: TRBJ1-2
CDR3nt: TGTGCCAGCAGTGAACGGGCCTGGACGGGGGACTTAAATGGCTACACCTTC
CDR3aa: CASSERAWTGDLNGYTF

abundance: -
v_gene: TRBV20-1
d_gene: -
j_gene: TRBJ1-1
CDR3nt: TGCAGTGCTAGTTTGGGGGTTGTAGCTGAAGCTTTCTTT
CDR3aa: CSASLGVVAEAFF

abundance: -
v_gene: TRBV20-1
d_gene: TRBD1
j_gene: TRBJ1-5
CDR3nt: TGCAGTGCTAGGGACAGGGCTAGCGAGTATCAGCCCCAGCATTTT
CDR3aa: CSARDRASEYQPQHF

abundance: -
v_gene: TRBV3-1
d_gene: -
j_gene: TRBJ2-5
CDR3nt: TGTGCCAGCAGCGAAACACTGGAGACCCAGTACTTC
CDR3aa: CASSETLETQYF

abundance: once
v_gene: TRBV27
d_gene: -
j_gene: TRBJ2-1
CDR3nt: TGTGCCAGCAGTTCCGCGGACGTCTTGGCCTACAATGAGCAGTTCTTC
CDR3aa: CASSSADVLAYNEQFF

abundance: -
v_gene: TRBV9
d_gene: -
j_gene: TRBJ1-2
CDR3nt: TGTGCCAGCAGCGTATTTTCTAGGGCAGAATCTAACTATGGCTACACCTTC
CDR3aa: CASSVFSRAESNYGYTF

abundance: -
v_gene: TRBV3-1
d_gene: -
j_gene: TRBJ2-1
CDR3nt: TGTGCCAGCGGCCAAGATCCTGAGACGCAGAATGAGCAGTTCTTC
CDR3aa: CASGQDPETQNEQFF

abundance: few
v_gene: TRBV28
d_gene: TRBD1
j_gene: TRBJ1-5
CDR3nt: TGTGCCAGCACCCAATTTGGACAGGGTGGCAATCAGCCCCAGCATTTT
CDR3aa: CASTQFGQGGNQPQHF

abundance: -
v_gene: TRBV4-2
d_gene: TRBD2
j_gene: TRBJ2-7
CDR3nt: TGTGCCAGCAGCTCGGCGGGGGGAGTGGGTGAGCAGTACTTC
CDR3aa: CASSSAGGVGEQYF

abundance: few
v_gene: TRBV20-1
d_gene: -
j_gene: TRBJ1-1
CDR3nt: TGCAGTGCTAGAGATTGGGGACATGATGAAGCTTTCTTT
CDR3aa: CSARDWGHDEAFF

abundance: -
v_gene: TRBV27
d_gene: TRBD2
j_gene: TRBJ2-1
CDR3nt: TGTGCCAGCAGTTTTGGACTAGCGGGTGTCGGGTTTATCTATGAGCAGTTCTTC
CDR3aa: CASSFGLAGVGFIYEQFF

abundance: few
v_gene: TRBV29-1
d_gene: -
j_gene: TRBJ1-2
CDR3nt: TGCAGCGTTGATCTCCCAGAGAAATATGGTGGCTACACCTTC
CDR3aa: CSVDLPEKYGGYTF

abundance: -
v_gene: TRBV5-4
d_gene: -
j_gene: TRBJ2-7
CDR3nt: TGTGCCAGCAGCTATACGGCAGTCGACTACGAGCAGTACTTC
CDR3aa: CASSYTAVDYEQYF

abundance: -
v_gene: TRBV6-2/TRBV6-3
d_gene: TRBD1
j_gene: TRBJ1-5
CDR3nt: TGTGCCAGCAGTTACCGGACAGGGGGACTTAGCAATCAGCCCCAGCATTTT
CDR3aa: CASSYRTGGLSNQPQHF

abundance: -
v_gene: TRBV2
d_gene: -
j_gene: TRBJ2-1
CDR3nt: TGTGCCAGCGAAACTAGTTTCAATGAGCAGTTCTTC
CDR3aa: CASETSFNEQFF

abundance: -
v_gene: TRBV20-1
d_gene: TRBD1
j_gene: TRBJ2-1
CDR3nt: TGCAGTGCTAGAATTTACCACAGGGGGCGCGGCAATGAGCAGTTCTTC
CDR3aa: CSARIYHRGRGNEQFF

abundance: few
v_gene: TRBV21-1
d_gene: -
j_gene: TRBJ2-1
CDR3nt: TGTGCCAGCAGCAAAGGGTGGACGAGAAACAATGAGCAGTTCTTC
CDR3aa: CASSKGWTRNNEQFF

abundance: many
v_gene: TRBV5-5
d_gene: -
j_gene: TRBJ2-7
CDR3nt: TGTGCCAGCAGCGCCGGAGAGACCGAGCAGTACTTC
CDR3aa: CASSAGETEQYF

abundance: few
v_gene: TRBV28
d_gene: -
j_gene: TRBJ2-4
CDR3nt: TGTGCCAGCAGTTTTAGACTCCAGGACATTCAGTACTTC
CDR3aa: CASSFRLQDIQYF

abundance: many
v_gene: TRBV29-1
d_gene: TRBD2
j_gene: TRBJ2-3
CDR3nt: TGCAGCTTCGGGGGGGAGGTTGACACAGATACGCAGTATTTT
CDR3aa: CSFGGEVDTDTQYF

abundance: once
v_gene: TRBV2
d_gene: -
j_gene: TRBJ2-7
CDR3nt: TGTGCCAGCAAAGGACAGCGGAACCTTTTCTACGAGCAGTACTTC
CDR3aa: CASKGQRNLFYEQYF

abundance: many
v_gene: TRBV10-3
d_gene: TRBD2
j_gene: TRBJ2-1
CDR3nt: TGTGCCATCAGAGAAACTAGCGGGGGCTACAATGAGCAGTTCTTC
CDR3aa: CAIRETSGGYNEQFF

abundance: -
v_gene: TRBV20-1
d_gene: -
j_gene: TRBJ2-7
CDR3nt: TGCAGTGCCGGAGCCGAGCAGTACTTC
CDR3aa: CSAGAEQYF

abundance: -
v_gene: TRBV11-3
d_gene: TRBD1
j_gene: TRBJ2-5
CDR3nt: TGTGCCAGCAGCTTAGATTCCTCGGGACAGGGAGGGGAGACCCAGTACTTC
CDR3aa: CASSLDSSGQGGETQYF

abundance: -
v_gene: TRBV6-1
d_gene: -
j_gene: TRBJ1-6
CDR3nt: TGTGCCAGCAGTCGGCTGAGGGGTGTTACACCCCTCCACTTT
CDR3aa: CASSRLRGVTPLHF

abundance: -
v_gene: TRBV29-1
d_gene: TRBD2
j_gene: TRBJ2-2
CDR3nt: TGCAGCGTTGCGTTGCTAGCGGGAGTATCGGGGACCGGGGAGCGGTTTTTT
CDR3aa: CSVALLAGVSGTGERFF

abundance: few
v_gene: TRBV14
d_gene: -
j_gene: TRBJ2-1
CDR3nt: TGTGCCAGCAGCCAAGAACCGTCTAGTTGGAATGAGCAGTTCTTC
CDR3aa: CASSQEPSSWNEQFF

abundance: -
v_gene: TRBV5-1
d_gene: -
j_gene: TRBJ2-7
CDR3nt: TGCGCCAGCAGAGCAGGCGACGGCCAATTGGACGAGCAGTACTTC
CDR3aa: CASRAGDGQLDEQYF

abundance: -
v_gene: TRBV7-8
d_gene: TRBD2
j_gene: TRBJ2-3
CDR3nt: TGTGCCAGCAGCTTGGGTCTACTAGCGGGGGGCACAGATACGCAGTATTTT
CDR3aa: CASSLGLLAGGTDTQYF

abundance: -
v_gene: TRBV7-9
d_gene: -
j_gene: TRBJ2-7
CDR3nt: TGTGCCAGCAGCTTAGTAGCCCCTCTACCCATATACGAGCAGTACTTC
CDR3aa: CASSLVAPLPIYEQYF

abundance: -
v_gene: TRBV5-1
d_gene: -
j_gene: TRBJ1-2
CDR3nt: TGCGCCAGCAGCTTGGGGCAGGGGATCCCTATCCCTGGCTACACCTTC
CDR3aa: CASSLGQGIPIPGYTF

abundance: many
v_gene: TRBV29-1
d_gene: -
j_gene: TRBJ2-5
CDR3nt: TGCAGCGTTGAACAGGGGAAGACCCAGTACTTC
CDR3aa: CSVEQGKTQYF

abundance: many
v_gene: TRBV29-1
d_gene: -
j_gene: TRBJ2-5
CDR3nt: TGCAGCGGCGACAAGGGGGAGACCCAGTACTTC
CDR3aa: CSGDKGETQYF

abundance: once
v_gene: TRBV21-1
d_gene: -
j_gene: TRBJ2-2
CDR3nt: TGTGCCAGCAGCCCCTACGACACCGGGGAGCTGTTTTTT
CDR3aa: CASSPYDTGELFF